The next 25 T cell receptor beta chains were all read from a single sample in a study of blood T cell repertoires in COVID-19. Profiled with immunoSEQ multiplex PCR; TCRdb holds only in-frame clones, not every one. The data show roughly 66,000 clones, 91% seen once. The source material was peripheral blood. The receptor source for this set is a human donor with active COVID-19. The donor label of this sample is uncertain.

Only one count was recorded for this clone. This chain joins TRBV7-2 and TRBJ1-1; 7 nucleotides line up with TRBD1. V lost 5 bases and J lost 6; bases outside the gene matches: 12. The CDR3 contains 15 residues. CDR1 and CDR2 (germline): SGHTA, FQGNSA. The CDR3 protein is CASSPFQGTVSEAFF. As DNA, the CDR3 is TGTGCCAGCAGCCCCTTCCAGGGGACAGTTTCTGAAGCTTTCTTT.

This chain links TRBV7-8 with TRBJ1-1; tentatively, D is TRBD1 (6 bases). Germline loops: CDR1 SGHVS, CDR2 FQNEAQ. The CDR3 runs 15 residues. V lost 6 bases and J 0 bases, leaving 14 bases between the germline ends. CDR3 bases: TGTGCCAGCAGTCAGCGGGGGGCGGTGAACACTGAAGCTTTCTTT. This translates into CASSQRGAVNTEAFF.

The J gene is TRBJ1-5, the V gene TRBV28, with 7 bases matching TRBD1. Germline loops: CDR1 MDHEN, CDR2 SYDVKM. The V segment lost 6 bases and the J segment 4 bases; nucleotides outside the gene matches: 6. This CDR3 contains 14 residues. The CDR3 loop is CASRKGQINQPQHF. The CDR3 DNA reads TGTGCCAGCAGGAAGGGACAGATTAATCAGCCCCAGCATTTT.

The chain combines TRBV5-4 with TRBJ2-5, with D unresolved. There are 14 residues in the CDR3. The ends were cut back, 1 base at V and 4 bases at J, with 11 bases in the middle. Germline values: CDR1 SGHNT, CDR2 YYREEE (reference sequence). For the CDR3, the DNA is TGTGCCAGCAGCTTGAGCGACGGCCGAGAGACCCAGTACTTC. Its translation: CASSLSDGRETQYF. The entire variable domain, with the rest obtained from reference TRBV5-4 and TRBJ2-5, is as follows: ETGVTQSPTHLIKTRGQQVTLRCSSQSGHNTVSWYQQALGQGPQFIFQYYREEENGRGNFPPRFSGLQFPNYSSELNVNALELDDSALYLCASSLSDGRETQYFGPGTRLLVL.

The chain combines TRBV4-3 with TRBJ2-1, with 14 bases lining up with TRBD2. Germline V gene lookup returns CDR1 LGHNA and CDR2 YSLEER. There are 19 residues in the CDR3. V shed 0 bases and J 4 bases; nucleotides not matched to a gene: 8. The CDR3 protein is CASSQDRTSGRTNYNEQFF. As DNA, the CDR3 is TGCGCCAGCAGCCAAGATCGGACTAGCGGGAGGACCAATTACAATGAGCAGTTCTTC.

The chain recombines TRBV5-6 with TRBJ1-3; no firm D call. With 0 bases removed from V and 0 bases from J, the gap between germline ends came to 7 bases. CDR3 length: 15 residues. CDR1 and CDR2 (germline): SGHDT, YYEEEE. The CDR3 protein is CASSLDMRSGNTIYF. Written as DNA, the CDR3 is TGTGCCAGCAGCTTGGATATGCGCTCTGGAAACACCATATATTTT.

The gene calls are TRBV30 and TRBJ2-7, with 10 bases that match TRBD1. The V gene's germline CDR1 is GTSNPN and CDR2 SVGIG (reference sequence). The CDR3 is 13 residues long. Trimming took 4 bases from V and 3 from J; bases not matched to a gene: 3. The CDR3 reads CAWTDRGYYEQYF. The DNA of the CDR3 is TGTGCCTGGACGGACAGGGGGTACTACGAGCAGTACTTC.

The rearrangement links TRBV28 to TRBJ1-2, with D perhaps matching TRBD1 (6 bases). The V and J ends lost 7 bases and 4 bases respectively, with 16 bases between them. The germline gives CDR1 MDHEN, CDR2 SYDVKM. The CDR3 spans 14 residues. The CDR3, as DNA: TGTGCCAGCACCTCCGGGGGGCCTGGCTATGGCTACACCTTC. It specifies CASTSGGPGYGYTF.

Here the CDR3 DNA reads TGCAGTGCTAGACTCGAAAAACTGTTTTTT. It encodes CSARLEKLFF. The chain joins TRBV20-1 to TRBJ1-4; D remains ambiguous. Germline CDR1 is DFQATT and CDR2 is SNEGSKA (reference sequence). The CDR3 is 10 residues long. Trimming cost V 2 bases and J 8 bases, with 3 bases left between them.

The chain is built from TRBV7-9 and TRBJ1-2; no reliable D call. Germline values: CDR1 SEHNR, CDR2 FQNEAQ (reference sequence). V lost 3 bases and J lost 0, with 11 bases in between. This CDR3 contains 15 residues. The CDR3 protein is CASSLTLSANYGYTF. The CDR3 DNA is TGTGCCAGCAGCTTGACACTTTCAGCTAACTATGGCTACACCTTC.

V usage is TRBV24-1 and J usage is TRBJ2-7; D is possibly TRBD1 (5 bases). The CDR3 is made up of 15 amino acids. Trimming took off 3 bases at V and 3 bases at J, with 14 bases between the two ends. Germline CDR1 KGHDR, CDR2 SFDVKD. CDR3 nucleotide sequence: TGTGCCACCAGTGATGCAAGCAGGGTGAGCTACGAGCAGTACTTC. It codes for CATSDASRVSYEQYF.

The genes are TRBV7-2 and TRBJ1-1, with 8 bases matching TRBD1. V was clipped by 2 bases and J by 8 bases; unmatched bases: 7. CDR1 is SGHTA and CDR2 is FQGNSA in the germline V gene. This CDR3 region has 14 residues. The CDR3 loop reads CASSLSWDRPEAFF. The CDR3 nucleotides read TGTGCCAGCAGCTTATCCTGGGACAGGCCCGAAGCTTTCTTT.

CDR3 residues: CASSLSSRGSGGYTF. The CDR3 bases are TGTGCCAGCAGTTTATCGTCCAGGGGCAGTGGTGGCTACACCTTC. The chain carries TRBV27 and TRBJ1-2; D is perhaps TRBD1 (6 bases). The length of the CDR3 is 15 residues. Per germline, CDR1 MNHEY and CDR2 SMNVEV (reference sequence). With 0 bases removed from V and 7 bases from J, the gap between germline ends came to 15 bases.

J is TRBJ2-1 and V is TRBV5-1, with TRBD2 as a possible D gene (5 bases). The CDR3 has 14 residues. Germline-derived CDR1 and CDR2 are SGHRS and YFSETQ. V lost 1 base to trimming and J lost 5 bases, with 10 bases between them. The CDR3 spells CASSLRSGDNEQFF. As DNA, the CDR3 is TGCGCCAGCAGCTTGAGGAGCGGCGACAATGAGCAGTTCTTC.

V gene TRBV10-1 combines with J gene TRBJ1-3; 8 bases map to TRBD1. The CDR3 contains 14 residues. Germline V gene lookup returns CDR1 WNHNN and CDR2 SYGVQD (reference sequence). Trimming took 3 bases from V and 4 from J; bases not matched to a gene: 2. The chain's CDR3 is CASSEWTGGNTIYF. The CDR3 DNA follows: TGCGCCAGCAGTGAATGGACAGGGGGAAACACCATATATTTT.

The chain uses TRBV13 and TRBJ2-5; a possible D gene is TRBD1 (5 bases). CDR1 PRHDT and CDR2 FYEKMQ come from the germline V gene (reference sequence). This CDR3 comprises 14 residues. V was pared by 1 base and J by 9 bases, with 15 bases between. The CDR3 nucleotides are TGTGCCAGCAGCTTAGTTGGCCCAGGGTGGTCCCAGTACTTC. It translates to CASSLVGPGWSQYF.

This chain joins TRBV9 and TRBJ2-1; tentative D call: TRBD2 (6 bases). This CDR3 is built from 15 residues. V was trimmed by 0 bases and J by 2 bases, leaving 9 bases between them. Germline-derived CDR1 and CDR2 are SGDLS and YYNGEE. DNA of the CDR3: TGTGCCAGCAGCGTAGTGGGAGGACCCTACAATGAGCAGTTCTTC. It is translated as CASSVVGGPYNEQFF.

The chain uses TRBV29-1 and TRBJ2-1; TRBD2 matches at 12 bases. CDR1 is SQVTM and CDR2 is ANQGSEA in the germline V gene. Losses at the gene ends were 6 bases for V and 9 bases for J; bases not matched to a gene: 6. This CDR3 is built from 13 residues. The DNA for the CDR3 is TGCAGCGTCCTAGCGGGAGGGCCCGGTGAGCAGTTCTTC. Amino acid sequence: CSVLAGGPGEQFF.

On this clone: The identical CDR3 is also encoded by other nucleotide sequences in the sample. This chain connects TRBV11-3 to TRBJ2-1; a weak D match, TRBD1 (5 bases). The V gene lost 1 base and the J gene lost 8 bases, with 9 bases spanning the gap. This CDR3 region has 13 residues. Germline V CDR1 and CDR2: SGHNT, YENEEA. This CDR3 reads CASSLGQGDEQFF. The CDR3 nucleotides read TGTGCCAGCAGCTTAGGTCAAGGGGATGAGCAGTTCTTC.

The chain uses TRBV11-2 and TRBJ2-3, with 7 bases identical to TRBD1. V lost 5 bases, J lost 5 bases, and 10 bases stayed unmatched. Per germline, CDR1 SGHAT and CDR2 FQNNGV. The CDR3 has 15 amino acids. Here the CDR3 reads CASSLRDSPLDTQYF. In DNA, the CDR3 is TGTGCCAGCAGCCTCCGGGACAGTCCCTTAGATACGCAGTATTTT.

The CDR3 loop reads CASSNGQGAGETQYF. In DNA, the CDR3 is TGCGCCAGCAGTAACGGACAGGGGGCAGGGGAGACCCAGTACTTC. The rearrangement links TRBV5-1 to TRBJ2-5; 11 nucleotides align to TRBD1. The junction had 8 bases not matched to a gene; V was cut back by 5 bases and J by 5 bases. Per the germline V gene, CDR1 is SGHRS and CDR2 is YFSETQ. The CDR3 covers 15 residues.

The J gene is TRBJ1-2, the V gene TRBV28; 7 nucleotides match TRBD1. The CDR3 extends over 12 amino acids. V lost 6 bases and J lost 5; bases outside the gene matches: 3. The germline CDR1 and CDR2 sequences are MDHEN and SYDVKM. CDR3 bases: TGTGCCAGCAGCGGGACAGTTTATGGCTACACCTTC. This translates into CASSGTVYGYTF.

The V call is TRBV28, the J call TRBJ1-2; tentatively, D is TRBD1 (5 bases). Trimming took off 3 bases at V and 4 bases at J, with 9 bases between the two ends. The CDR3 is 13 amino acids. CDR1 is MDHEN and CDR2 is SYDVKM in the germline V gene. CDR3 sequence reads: CASSLGRGYGYTF. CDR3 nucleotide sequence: TGTGCCAGCAGTTTGGGGAGGGGCTATGGCTACACCTTC.

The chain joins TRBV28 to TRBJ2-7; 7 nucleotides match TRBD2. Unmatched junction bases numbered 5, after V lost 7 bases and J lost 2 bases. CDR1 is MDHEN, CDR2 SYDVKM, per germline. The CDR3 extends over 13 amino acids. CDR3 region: CASMPGGPYEQYF. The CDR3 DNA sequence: TGTGCCAGCATGCCGGGAGGCCCCTACGAGCAGTACTTC.

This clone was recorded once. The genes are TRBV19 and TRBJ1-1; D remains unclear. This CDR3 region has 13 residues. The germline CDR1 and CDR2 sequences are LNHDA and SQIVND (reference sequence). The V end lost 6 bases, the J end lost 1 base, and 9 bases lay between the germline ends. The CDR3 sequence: CASSPGRNTEAFF. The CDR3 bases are TGTGCCAGTAGCCCTGGGAGGAACACTGAAGCTTTCTTT.